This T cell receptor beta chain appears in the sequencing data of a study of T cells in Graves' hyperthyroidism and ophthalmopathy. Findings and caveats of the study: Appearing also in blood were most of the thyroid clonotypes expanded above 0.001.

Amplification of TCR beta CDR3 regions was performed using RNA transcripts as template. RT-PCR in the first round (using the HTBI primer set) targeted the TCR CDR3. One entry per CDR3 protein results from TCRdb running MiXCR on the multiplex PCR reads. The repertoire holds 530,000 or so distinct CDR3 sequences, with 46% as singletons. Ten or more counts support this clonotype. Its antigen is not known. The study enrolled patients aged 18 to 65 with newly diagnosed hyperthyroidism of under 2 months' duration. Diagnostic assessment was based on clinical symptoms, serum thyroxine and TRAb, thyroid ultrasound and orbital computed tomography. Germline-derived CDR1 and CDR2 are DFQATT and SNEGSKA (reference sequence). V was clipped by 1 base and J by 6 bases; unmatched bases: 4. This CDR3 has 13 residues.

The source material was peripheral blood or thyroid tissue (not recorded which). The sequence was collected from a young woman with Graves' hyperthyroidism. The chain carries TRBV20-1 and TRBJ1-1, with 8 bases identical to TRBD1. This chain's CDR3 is CSARGQGRPEAFF. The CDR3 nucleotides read TGCAGTGCTAGAGGACAGGGGAGGCCTGAAGCTTTCTTT.